This T cell receptor beta chain was sequenced during a study of T cells in localized non-small cell lung cancer. Study-wide results and limits: Adjacent lung exhibited a median of approximately 50 among the 100 most abundant tumor clones. Sequencing was limited to one tumor region, leaving the possibility of heterogeneity open. With higher T cell density in blood came longer overall survival. There was higher T cell clonality in uninvolved adjacent lung than in tumor, and it was highest there.

The CDR3 spans 17 residues. Trimming cost V 4 bases and J 0 bases; bases outside gene matches: 6. Germline values: CDR1 SGHKS, CDR2 YYEKEE (reference sequence). TCRdb's copy holds only in-frame clones and misses some; the assay was immunoSEQ multiplex PCR. Of 13,000 to 15,000 clones listed, approximately 89% were seen once; the top ten hold 2.5% to 3%. Comments on this clone: The target antigen is unknown.

Sequencing used peripheral blood mononuclear cells, obtained before any cancer treatment. The chain is built from TRBV5-5 and TRBJ2-7; the match to TRBD2 covers 14 bases. This sequence was found in a man between 40 and 70 years old with stage III lung adenocarcinoma. CDR3 bases: TGTGCCAGCAGCCTAGGGACTAGCGGGGGCCGCTCCTACGAGCAGTACTTC. Amino acid sequence: CASSLGTSGGRSYEQYF. Full variable domain (remainder filled in from reference TRBV5-5 and TRBJ2-7): DAGVTQSPTHLIKTRGQQVTLRCSPISGHKSVSWYQQVLGQGPQFIFQYYEKEERGRGNFPDRFSARQFPNYSSELNVNALLLGDSALYLCASSLGTSGGRSYEQYFGPGTRLTVT.